Listed below are T cell receptor beta chains from one sample, sequenced in a study of control samples from healthy donors and cancer patients. Measured with immunoSEQ multiplex PCR; TCRdb has only the in-frame clones, and not every one. Here the sample spans around 130,000 clones, about 90% being singletons. The material sequenced was blood. These receptors all stem from a middle-aged man in good health. The CDR3 runs from the conserved cysteine through the conserved F or W. The D gene is left open where the match is weak. For some rows the clone size is stated as once, few or many, or as a class when expanded; others skip it.

TRBV19	-	TRBJ1-6	-	14	TGTGCCAGTACCTACACGGTCAGAGGTTCACCCCTCCACTTT	CASTYTVRGSPLHF
TRBV7-2	-	TRBJ2-2	-	19	TGTGCCAGCAGCTTTACTCGCGTGACGGCGCAGGGGAGGAACGGGGAGCTGTTTTTT	CASSFTRVTAQGRNGELFF
TRBV18	-	TRBJ2-7	-	16	TGTGCCAGCTCACCACCAACCAAGGACGTGGTTTACGAGCAGTACTTC	CASSPPTKDVVYEQYF
TRBV7-8	-	TRBJ2-7	-	14	TGTGCCAGCAGCTTCCGGATACCCCCCTACGAGCAGTACTTC	CASSFRIPPYEQYF
TRBV7-9	-	TRBJ1-4	TRBD1	18	TGTGCCAGCAGCTTTCTGACAGGGGAAAGGATAACTAATGAAAAACTGTTTTTT	CASSFLTGERITNEKLFF
TRBV6-1	-	TRBJ1-2	-	13	TGTGCCAGCAGTGAGGCCGGGTACTATGGCTACACCTTC	CASSEAGYYGYTF
TRBV13	-	TRBJ1-5	-	15	TGTGCCAGCAGCTTAGGAGGGCGGGACAATCAGCCCCAGCATTTT	CASSLGGRDNQPQHF
TRBV6-1	-	TRBJ2-2	-	14	TGTGCCAGCAGTGAAGGGGTTGACACCGGGGAGCTGTTTTTT	CASSEGVDTGELFF
TRBV5-6	few	TRBJ1-2	-	17	TGTGCCAGCAGCTTGTGGGGGTATGGGGGCAGTAACTATGGCTACACCTTC	CASSLWGYGGSNYGYTF
TRBV10-3	-	TRBJ2-3	-	14	TGTGCCATCAGTGATGGAGGAAGCACAGATACGCAGTATTTT	CAISDGGSTDTQYF
TRBV5-5	-	TRBJ1-1	-	16	TGTGCCAGCAGCTTGGGGGCTACGCAAATGGGCACTGAAGCTTTCTTT	CASSLGATQMGTEAFF
TRBV6-2/TRBV6-3	-	TRBJ2-5	-	12	TGTGCCAGCAGTTACTCGAGAGAGACCCAGTACTTC	CASSYSRETQYF
TRBV2	once	TRBJ1-4	TRBD1	14	TGTGCCAGCATCAAGGACAGGGATAATGAAAAACTGTTTTTT	CASIKDRDNEKLFF
TRBV5-4	-	TRBJ2-1	TRBD2	15	TGTGCCAGCAGCGGGGAAGCGGGGGGGCCGATTGAGCAGTTCTTC	CASSGEAGGPIEQFF
TRBV6-6	-	TRBJ2-5	TRBD2	14	TGTGCCAGCAGCCCACCGGGACTAGAAGAGACCCAGTACTTC	CASSPPGLEETQYF
TRBV6-5	-	TRBJ1-1	-	12	TGTGCCAGCAAAGGCATGAAGGCTGAAGCTTTCTTT	CASKGMKAEAFF
TRBV5-1	-	TRBJ2-3	TRBD2	16	TGCGCCAGCAGCTTGGGGGCTAGCGGGGGATCAGATACGCAGTATTTT	CASSLGASGGSDTQYF
TRBV27	-	TRBJ2-7	TRBD1	15	TGTGCCAGCAGTTTCATGGGACAGGGAGGCTACGAGCAGTACTTC	CASSFMGQGGYEQYF
TRBV5-8	once	TRBJ2-2	-	14	TGTGCCAGCAGCCGACAGCGCGGCACCGGGGAGCTGTTTTTT	CASSRQRGTGELFF
TRBV6-5	-	TRBJ2-1	-	13	TGTGCCAGCAGTTACTCTGCCTACAATGAGCAGTTCTTC	CASSYSAYNEQFF
TRBV9	-	TRBJ1-1	TRBD1	18	TGTGCCAGCAGCCCTCGGTTGATGGGGGACAGGGCGAACACTGAAGCTTTCTTT	CASSPRLMGDRANTEAFF
TRBV10-1	-	TRBJ2-2	TRBD1	18	TGCGCCAGCAGTGAGTCTGGTAGGGGGACAGTGAACACCGGGGAGCTGTTTTTT	CASSESGRGTVNTGELFF
TRBV9	-	TRBJ1-2	-	12	TGTGCCAGCAGCGTAGAAGGAGGTGGCTACACCTTC	CASSVEGGGYTF
TRBV6-4	-	TRBJ2-7	TRBD2	15	TGTGCCAGCAGTGAGGCGGCGGGGGGGCCTTACGAGCAGTACTTC	CASSEAAGGPYEQYF
TRBV5-1	-	TRBJ1-6	TRBD1	18	TGCGCCAGCAGCTACCGGGACAGGCGGTCTGGGGGTGATTCACCCCTCCACTTT	CASSYRDRRSGGDSPLHF
TRBV11-2	-	TRBJ2-5	-	14	TGTGCCAGCAGCCCACTAGTAAACCAAGAGACCCAGTACTTC	CASSPLVNQETQYF
TRBV11-2	-	TRBJ2-7	-	14	TGTGCCAGCAGCTTAGTGGGCAGGGGAGGCGAGCAGTACTTC	CASSLVGRGGEQYF
TRBV9	-	TRBJ1-1	-	15	TGTGCCAGCAGCGTAGACGAGGGTTTGTACACTGAAGCTTTCTTT	CASSVDEGLYTEAFF
TRBV7-9	-	TRBJ1-2	TRBD1	15	TGTGCCAGCAGCTTAGCGGGACAGGGTCTGGGGGGCTACACCTTC	CASSLAGQGLGGYTF
TRBV27	-	TRBJ2-1	-	15	TGTGCCAGCAGTATGGGGGCAGGGTTAAACAATGAGCAGTTCTTC	CASSMGAGLNNEQFF
TRBV21-1	-	TRBJ2-7	-	15	TGTGCCAGCAGCAAAGACGAGAAGAGCTCCTACGAGCAGTACTTC	CASSKDEKSSYEQYF
TRBV5-6	-	TRBJ1-3	TRBD1	17	TGTGCCAGCAGCTTTCACTCTGGGACAGGGTTAGGAAACACCATATATTTT	CASSFHSGTGLGNTIYF
TRBV5-6	-	TRBJ2-3	TRBD1	15	TGTGCCAGCAGCTGGAGGGGACAGGGAAAAGATACGCAGTATTTT	CASSWRGQGKDTQYF
TRBV27	-	TRBJ1-2	TRBD1	15	TGTGCCAGCAGTTTGAGTTTGGGACAGGGCTTTGGCTACACCTTC	CASSLSLGQGFGYTF
TRBV9	-	TRBJ1-1	-	14	TGTGCCAGCAGCGTAGTAGGCAGTAACACTGAAGCTTTCTTT	CASSVVGSNTEAFF
TRBV5-5	-	TRBJ2-7	TRBD1	14	TGTGCCAGCAGCGGCAGGACAGGGATTAACGAGCAGTACTTC	CASSGRTGINEQYF
TRBV15	once	TRBJ1-6	TRBD1	16	TGTGCCACCAGCAGAGAGATGGGACAGGGGAATTCACCCCTCCACTTT	CATSREMGQGNSPLHF
TRBV9	-	TRBJ1-1	-	14	TGTGCCAGCAGCGTCAGTCAGTGGAACACTGAAGCTTTCTTT	CASSVSQWNTEAFF
TRBV7-2	-	TRBJ1-5	-	15	TGTGCCAGCAGCCCCCTAGGGGGAATCAATCAGCCCCAGCATTTT	CASSPLGGINQPQHF
TRBV30	-	TRBJ2-1	TRBD2	14	TGTGCCTGGGCGGCTAGCGGGGGGGCCCGTGAGCAGTTCTTC	CAWAASGGAREQFF
TRBV19	few	TRBJ1-5	-	15	TGTGCCAGTAGTATAAGTTGGGCAGGAGCAGTGACCCAGCATTTT	CASSISWAGAVTQHF
TRBV5-6	-	TRBJ2-2	TRBD1	15	TGTGCCAGCAGCCCCGGGACAGCGAACACCGGGGAGCTGTTTTTT	CASSPGTANTGELFF
TRBV19	-	TRBJ1-5	-	14	TGTGCCAGTACCCACGGGGTAGCGAATCAGCCCCAGCATTTT	CASTHGVANQPQHF
TRBV30	few	TRBJ2-7	-	11	TGTGCCTGGAGCGAGGCGGCTAAGCAGTACTTC	CAWSEAAKQYF
TRBV7-2	-	TRBJ2-1	TRBD2	15	TGTGCCAGCAGCTTTAGCGGGGGGGCAACTGATGAGCAGTTCTTC	CASSFSGGATDEQFF
TRBV2	-	TRBJ2-3	TRBD2	18	TGTGCCAGCAGTGAAAAAGGACTAGCGGGGGGTAGCACAGATACGCAGTATTTT	CASSEKGLAGGSTDTQYF
TRBV7-2	-	TRBJ2-2	TRBD2	15	TGTGCCAGCAGCTTGGCAAGCGGGGCCCCCGGGGAGCTGTTTTTT	CASSLASGAPGELFF
TRBV7-2	-	TRBJ1-3	-	16	TGTGCCAGCAGCCCCCCCGGGACACCTTCTGGAAACACCATATATTTT	CASSPPGTPSGNTIYF
TRBV3-1/TRBV3-2	-	TRBJ2-2	-	15	TGTGCCAGCAGCCAAGACTCGGACCACACCGGGGAGCTGTTTTTT	CASSQDSDHTGELFF